These 31 T cell receptor beta chains came from one sample sequenced in a study of human T cells and chemical hapten exposure. TCRdb ran MiXCR on the RACE reads and lists one entry per CDR3 protein. The table lists 55,000 to 75,000 distinct CDR3 sequences, around 6.1% of them singletons. The time point here: healthy volunteer bleed at 6 weeks. Extraction yielded total RNA from whole blood (unfractionated). The specimen was whole blood. These receptors all stem from a female donor in good health. Some clones in this sample may be carry-over from other donors' samples.

This clonotype was counted a few times. Sequence at one end of the junction differs from germline and may be a read error. CDR3 sequence reads: CASSLAGTSRETQYF. In DNA, the CDR3 is TGTGCCAGCAGCCTAGCTGGGACTAGCAGGGAGACCCAGTACTTC. The chain is built from TRBV7-2 and TRBJ2-5; TRBD2 matches 9 bases. This CDR3 has 15 amino acids. From germline, CDR1 is SGHTA and CDR2 FQGNSA. Filled out from reference TRBV7-2 and TRBJ2-5, the complete variable domain reads GAGVSQSPSNKVTEKGKDVELRCDPISGHTALYWYRQSLGQGLEFLIYFQGNSAPDKSGLPSDRFSAERTGGSVSTLTIQRTQQEDSAVYLCASSLAGTSRETQYFGPGTRLLVL.

In this sample, this clonotype turned up many times. This chain uses TRBV6-1 with TRBJ2-3; a possible D gene is TRBD1 (6 bases). Per germline, CDR1 MNHNS and CDR2 SASEGT. The CDR3 loop spans 13 amino acids. Trimming removed 5 bases at V and 3 bases at J, with 9 bases between. For the CDR3, the DNA is TGTGCCAGCAGTTTTACAGGGACAGATACGCAGTATTTT. It translates to CASSFTGTDTQYF.

The table lists this clonotype with many counts. V usage is TRBV20-1 and J usage is TRBJ1-5, with D unresolved. V lost 1 base and J 5 bases, leaving 6 bases between the germline ends. Germline V gene lookup returns CDR1 DFQATT and CDR2 SNEGSKA (reference sequence). The CDR3 is made up of 12 amino acids. CDR3 sequence reads: CSARGQDQPQHF. As DNA, the CDR3 is TGCAGTGCTAGAGGTCAGGATCAGCCCCAGCATTTT.

V gene TRBV11-1 combines with J gene TRBJ2-5; 7 bases agree with TRBD2. CDR3 length equals 14 residues. Germline lookup yields CDR1 SGHAT and CDR2 FQDESV (reference sequence). V was clipped by 0 bases and J by 4 bases; unmatched bases: 2. The CDR3 loop is CASSLAIAGETQYF. The CDR3 DNA reads as TGTGCCAGCAGCTTAGCGATAGCGGGAGAGACCCAGTACTTC. Filled out from reference TRBV11-1 and TRBJ2-5, the complete variable domain reads EAEVAQSPRYKITEKSQAVAFWCDPISGHATLYWYRQILGQGPELLVQFQDESVVDDSQLPKDRFSAERLKGVDSTLKIQPAELGDSAMYLCASSLAIAGETQYFGPGTRLLVL.

There are a few counts of this clonotype. The chain carries TRBV7-9 and TRBJ2-3; the match to TRBD2 covers 8 bases. With 8 bases clipped from V and 3 bases from J, the junction kept 16 bases outside the gene matches. The CDR3 is 17 residues long. CDR1 and CDR2 from the germline V gene are SEHNR and FQNEAQ (reference sequence). The DNA of the CDR3 is TGTGCCAGCGGGACTAGGGGGACCAGCGAGGAGACAGATACGCAGTATTTT. The encoded protein is CASGTRGTSEETDTQYF.

V and J are TRBV2 and TRBJ1-5; no reliable D call. CDR3 length: 14 residues. CDR1 SNHLY and CDR2 FYNNEI come from the germline V gene. Trimming pared 2 bases from V and 7 bases from J, leaving 12 bases between. CDR3 in amino acids: CASSELEGGQPQHF. The DNA for the CDR3 is TGTGCCAGCAGTGAATTAGAGGGCGGGCAGCCCCAGCATTTT.

This clonotype was observed many times. The chain couples TRBV20-1 to TRBJ2-3, with 9 bases that match TRBD1. Unmatched junction bases numbered 4, after V lost 5 bases and J lost 4 bases. Per the germline V gene, CDR1 is DFQATT and CDR2 is SNEGSKA (reference sequence). The CDR3 is 13 amino acids. The CDR3 spells CSAPTGGADTQYF. The CDR3 DNA follows: TGCAGTGCTCCAACAGGGGGCGCAGATACGCAGTATTTT.

This clonotype was counted between two and nine times. The chain couples TRBV4-2 to TRBJ2-1, with D uncertain. This CDR3 is built from 14 residues. V was clipped by 0 bases and J by 3 bases, with 6 bases between them. Per the germline V gene, CDR1 is LGHNA and CDR2 is YNFKEQ. As DNA, the CDR3 is TGTGCCAGCAGCCAAGATAGGAACTACAATGAGCAGTTCTTC. Its protein product is CASSQDRNYNEQFF.

This clonotype was detected a few times. CDR3 sequence reads: CSVEPPDRVGSEQYF. CDR3 in DNA: TGCAGCGTTGAACCCCCGGACAGGGTGGGGTCCGAGCAGTACTTC. The chain has TRBV29-1 and TRBJ2-7, with TRBD1 matching over 8 bases. The CDR3 spans 15 residues. Trimming at V came to 2 bases and at J to 6 bases, leaving 12 bases not matched to a gene. CDR1 and CDR2 from the germline V gene are SQVTM and ANQGSEA.

This clonotype appeared many times. The V call is TRBV4-1, the J call TRBJ1-4; no clear D. V lost 0 bases to trimming and J lost 5 bases, with 7 bases between them. The germline V gene encodes CDR1 MGHRA and CDR2 YSYEKL. This CDR3 is built from 14 residues. The CDR3 DNA reads as TGCGCCAGCAGCCAAGATCACTCGAATGAAAAACTGTTTTTT. It codes for CASSQDHSNEKLFF.

This clonotype showed up many times. The chain has TRBV6-5 and TRBJ2-7; unclear D gene. From germline, CDR1 is MNHEY and CDR2 SVGAGI. Trimming pared 5 bases from V and 1 base from J, leaving 6 bases between. The CDR3 totals 12 residues. The CDR3 DNA is TGTGCCAGCAGTGGCGGTTCCTACGAGCAGTACTTC. It yields the protein CASSGGSYEQYF.

This clonotype was counted ten times or more. In DNA, the CDR3 is TGTGCCAGCAGACCGGGACAGGGTAATTCACCCCTCCACTTT. This codes for CASRPGQGNSPLHF. The J gene is TRBJ1-6, the V gene TRBV6-5, with TRBD1 identical over 9 bases. The V gene end was trimmed by 6 bases and the J gene end by 6 bases; junction bases not matched to a gene: 3. CDR1 MNHEY and CDR2 SVGAGI come from the germline V gene. The CDR3 runs to 14 residues.

This clonotype appeared many times. This sequence joins TRBV20-1 and TRBJ2-1, with 8 positions matching TRBD2. This CDR3 comprises 15 residues. CDR1 is DFQATT, CDR2 SNEGSKA, per germline (reference sequence). With V trimmed by 0 bases and J by 10 bases, 11 bases remained unmatched. The CDR3 bases are TGCAGTGCTAGAGATCTGTCGGGAGGGCCTTGGGAGCAGTTCTTC. It is translated as CSARDLSGGPWEQFF.

Worth noting for this clonotype: A much larger clone sits a single nucleotide away, making a read error possible. The chain couples TRBV11-2 to TRBJ2-5; no clear D. Germline loops: CDR1 SGHAT, CDR2 FQNNGV. V was cut by 0 bases and J by 1 base, with 12 bases left in between. The CDR3 loop spans 16 amino acids. Written as DNA, the CDR3 is TGTGCCAGCAGCTTAGATACCCGGAACTCCCAAGAGACCCAGTACTTC. Translated: CASSLDTRNSQETQYF.

This clonotype has only a few counts. This sequence joins TRBV18 and TRBJ1-5; 9 nucleotides match TRBD1. J was trimmed by 0 bases and V by 3 bases; bases with no gene match: 3. The CDR3 has 16 residues. Looked up from germline, CDR1 is KGHSH and CDR2 is LQKENI. The CDR3 region is CASSPGTGSSNQPQHF. The DNA for the CDR3 is TGTGCCAGCTCACCGGGGACAGGGAGTAGCAATCAGCCCCAGCATTTT.

As to this clonotype: This may come from a read error, since a much larger clone is one base off. The chain links TRBV12-3 or TRBV12-4 to TRBJ2-3; D unresolved. V lost 4 bases and J 7 bases, leaving 15 bases between the germline ends. This CDR3 region has 14 residues. The CDR3 region is CASSSDPPPYTQYF. For the CDR3, the DNA is TGTGCCAGCAGTTCCGATCCCCCCCCATATACGCAGTATTTT.

At least ten counts were recorded for this clonotype. V gene TRBV14 combines with J gene TRBJ2-7; perhaps D is TRBD1 or TRBD2 (5 bases each). Trimming cost V 2 bases and J 3 bases, with 11 bases left between them. There are 14 residues in the CDR3. Germline V gives CDR1 SGHDN, CDR2 FVKESK. The CDR3 DNA sequence: TGTGCCAGCAGCCAATCGGGGCAAGTCTACGAGCAGTACTTC. Translating it yields CASSQSGQVYEQYF.

For the CDR3, the DNA is TGTGCCATCAGTGTAAGCTCCTACGAGCAGTACTTC. Its translation is CAISVSSYEQYF. This chain joins TRBV10-3 and TRBJ2-7; no definite D call. Germline V gene sequence: CDR1 ENHRY, CDR2 SYGVKD. V gave up 4 bases and J gave up 0 bases, with 4 bases separating them. This CDR3 contains 12 residues.

This clonotype appeared a few times. The CDR3 reads CASSSQGGGTEAFF. The DNA for the CDR3 is TGTGCCAGCAGTTCCCAGGGAGGGGGTACTGAAGCTTTCTTT. The chain uses TRBV12-3 or TRBV12-4 and TRBJ1-1; TRBD1 might be the D (6 bases). This CDR3 contains 14 residues. V lost 4 bases and J lost 5, with 14 bases in between.

This clonotype was counted at least ten times. This chain connects TRBV20-1 to TRBJ1-5, with unresolved D. Trimming pared 0 bases from V and 3 bases from J, leaving 12 bases between. CDR1 is DFQATT, CDR2 SNEGSKA, per germline (reference sequence). The CDR3 contains 15 residues. This CDR3 reads CSARDSTDSNQPQHF. The CDR3 DNA follows: TGCAGTGCTAGAGATTCAACAGATTCCAATCAGCCCCAGCATTTT.

This clonotype has just a few counts. The chain carries TRBV29-1 and TRBJ2-7; weak D call: TRBD1 (5 bases). Deletions cut 5 bases from V and 2 bases from J, with 7 bases between. The V gene's germline CDR1 is SQVTM and CDR2 ANQGSEA. CDR3 length: 11 amino acids. In DNA, the CDR3 is TGCAGCGTTAGACAGACCTACGAGCAGTACTTC. Translating gives CSVRQTYEQYF.

This clonotype was recorded many times. V is TRBV7-9 and J is TRBJ2-3, with D perhaps TRBD1 (5 bases). Trimming removed 5 bases at V and 4 bases at J, with 13 bases between. The V gene's germline CDR1 is SEHNR and CDR2 FQNEAQ (reference sequence). This CDR3 has 14 residues. This chain's CDR3 is CASSVGQGSDTQYF. For the CDR3, the DNA is TGTGCCAGCAGCGTAGGGCAGGGATCAGATACGCAGTATTTT.

This sequence joins TRBV10-3 and TRBJ1-6, with 7 nucleotides matching TRBD1. There are 14 residues in the CDR3. Per the germline V gene, CDR1 is ENHRY and CDR2 is SYGVKD. Germline trimming cut 7 bases from V and 7 bases from J; bases unmatched to any gene: 7. The CDR3 loop is CAITRTGENSPLHF. The CDR3 DNA reads as TGTGCCATCACCCGGACAGGAGAAAATTCACCCCTCCACTTT.

In this sample, this clonotype turned up a few times. The rearrangement joins TRBV4-2 to TRBJ1-1; D may be TRBD1 (5 bases). This CDR3 comprises 16 residues. Per the germline V gene, CDR1 is LGHNA and CDR2 is YNFKEQ. Trimming removed 1 base at V and 6 bases at J, with 18 bases between. Here the CDR3 DNA reads TGTGCCAGCAGCCAAGTTTACGGGGCCGCGGACTCTGAAGCTTTCTTT. This translates into CASSQVYGAADSEAFF.

This clonotype appeared many times. The chain employs TRBV7-9 and TRBJ2-3; D is uncertain. V was pared by 5 bases and J by 6 bases, with 12 bases between. Germline CDR1 reads SEHNR; CDR2 reads FQNEAQ (reference sequence). This CDR3 contains 13 residues. The CDR3 here is CASSHRKTDTQYF. The CDR3 DNA reads as TGTGCCAGCAGCCATAGGAAGACCGATACGCAGTATTTT. The entire variable domain, with the rest obtained from reference TRBV7-9 and TRBJ2-3, is as follows: DTGVSQNPRHKITKRGQNVTFRCDPISEHNRLYWYRQTLGQGPEFLTYFQNEAQLEKSRLLSDRFSAERPKGSFSTLEIQRTEQGDSAMYLCASSHRKTDTQYFGPGTRLTVL.

This clonotype was picked up many times. The chain couples TRBV5-4 to TRBJ2-7, with a tentative D call TRBD1 (5 bases). CDR3 size: 12 residues. Deletions cut 2 bases from V and 3 bases from J, with 6 bases between. Germline CDR1 is SGHNT and CDR2 is YYREEE (reference sequence). The CDR3 protein is CASSFRDYEQYF. The CDR3 coding sequence is TGTGCCAGCAGCTTCAGGGACTACGAGCAGTACTTC.

At least ten counts were recorded for this clonotype. The chain has TRBV7-2 and TRBJ2-3; no clear D. The CDR3 length is 17 residues. V was shortened by 1 base and J by 1 base, with 15 bases between the two germline ends. Germline loops: CDR1 SGHTA, CDR2 FQGNSA. In nucleotides, the CDR3 is TGTGCCAGCAGCTTAGAGGAGTGGTGGGTGGGCACAGATACGCAGTATTTT. Protein product: CASSLEEWWVGTDTQYF.

This clonotype was detected ten times or more. The V call is TRBV12-3 or TRBV12-4, the J call TRBJ2-5; tentatively, D is TRBD2 (7 bases). The CDR3 consists of 14 residues. The V gene lost 6 bases and the J gene lost 5 bases, with 16 bases spanning the gap. The CDR3 DNA reads as TGTGCCAGCAGCGTAACAGGGAGGGAGGAGACCCAGTACTTC. Translation: CASSVTGREETQYF.

This clonotype was counted between two and nine times. The rearrangement links TRBV6-6 to TRBJ2-5, with a possible D match to TRBD2 (6 bases). V lost 6 bases, J lost 3 bases, and 14 bases lay in between. CDR3 size: 14 residues. CDR1 is MNHNY and CDR2 is SVGAGI in the germline V gene (reference sequence). The CDR3 coding sequence is TGTGCCAGCAGGGAGGGGACTCGTAAAGAGACCCAGTACTTC. This encodes CASREGTRKETQYF.

This clonotype was picked up many times. V usage is TRBV2 and J usage is TRBJ2-3; 10 nucleotides match TRBD2. With V trimmed by 4 bases and J by 0 bases, 7 bases remained unmatched. Germline CDR1 reads SNHLY; CDR2 reads FYNNEI. There are 17 residues in the CDR3. This chain's CDR3 is CASSAPGLATSTDTQYF. The CDR3 coding sequence is TGTGCCAGCAGTGCACCGGGACTAGCGACCAGCACAGATACGCAGTATTTT.

This clonotype was detected many times. This chain connects TRBV6-5 to TRBJ2-7; the D gene could be TRBD1 or TRBD2 (5 bases each). Germline CDR1 reads MNHEY; CDR2 reads SVGAGI. The V end was cut by 0 bases, the J end by 1 base, with 13 bases between. This CDR3 spans 16 amino acids. Here the CDR3 DNA reads TGTGCCAGCAGTTACTCGAGCCTAGGGGAGTCCTACGAGCAGTACTTC. This gives the protein CASSYSSLGESYEQYF.